This note documents a single T cell receptor beta chain sequence. Antigen: not known. V was cut by 5 bases and J by 6 bases, with 8 bases left in between. The CDR3 has 11 amino acids. The germline V gene has CDR1 SQVTM and CDR2 ANQGSEA. These data come from a study of cytotoxic CD8 clonotypes in ibrutinib-treated CLL. Overall study: Timing of response sample collection was a median around twelve months after treatment start, with a range of 6 to 36. Notes on the study in general: Public clonotypes, found uncommonly, either contracted or stayed stable on treatment.

Produced via immunoSEQ multiplex PCR; TCRdb's table is partial and in-frame only. The profile shows 150,000 to 250,000 clones, 55% to 85% of them singletons. This sequence was found in a human donor with chronic lymphocytic leukemia. The V gene is TRBV29-1, the J gene TRBJ2-1, with D tentatively TRBD2 (6 bases). The sample consisted of PBMCs, taken after 24 months of ibrutinib treatment. In nucleotides, the CDR3 is TGCAGCGTTCGGAGGGGCAATGAGCAGTTCTTC. It codes for CSVRRGNEQFF.